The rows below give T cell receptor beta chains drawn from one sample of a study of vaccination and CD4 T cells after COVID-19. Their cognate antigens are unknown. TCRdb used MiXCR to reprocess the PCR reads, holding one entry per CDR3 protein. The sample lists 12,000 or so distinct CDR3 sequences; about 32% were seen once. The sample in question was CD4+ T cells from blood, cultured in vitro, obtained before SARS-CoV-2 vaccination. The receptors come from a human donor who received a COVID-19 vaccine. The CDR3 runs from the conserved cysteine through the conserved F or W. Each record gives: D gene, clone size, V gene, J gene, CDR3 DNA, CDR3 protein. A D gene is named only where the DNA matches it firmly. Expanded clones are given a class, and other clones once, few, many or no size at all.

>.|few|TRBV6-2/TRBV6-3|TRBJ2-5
TGTGCCAGCAGTTACTCGCTACTAGCTTCGGAGACCCAGTACTTC
CASSYSLLASETQYF
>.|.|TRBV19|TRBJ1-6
TGTGCCACCCAGCAGGGGTTAAATAATTCACCCCTCCACTTT
CATQQGLNNSPLHF
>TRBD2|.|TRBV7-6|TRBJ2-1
TGTGCCAGCAGCTTAACGGGGGGCTACAATGAGCAGTTCTTC
CASSLTGGYNEQFF
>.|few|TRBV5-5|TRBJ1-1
TGTGCCAGCAGCCCGACAGCACCCAACACTGAAGCTTTCTTT
CASSPTAPNTEAFF
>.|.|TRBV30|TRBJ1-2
TGTGCCTGGAGTGTCTCCCAGGGGCGGCCGTCTCGCTATAGCTACACCTTC
CAWSVSQGRPSRYSYTF
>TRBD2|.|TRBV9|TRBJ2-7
TGTGCCAGCAGCGTAGGAGCGGGGGGCGCCTACGAGCAGTACTTC
CASSVGAGGAYEQYF
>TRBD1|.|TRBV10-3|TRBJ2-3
TGTGCCATCAGGGAGGATAACAGGGGAGAGGACACAGATACGCAGTATTTT
CAIREDNRGEDTDTQYF
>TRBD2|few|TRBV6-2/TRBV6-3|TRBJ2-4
TGTGCCAGCAGTTACCGAGGCGGGGGGGCCACGATGGGGAACATTCAGTACTTC
CASSYRGGGATMGNIQYF
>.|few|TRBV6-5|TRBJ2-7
TGTGCCAGCAGTTACTCGTGGACCCCGGACCGGCCCTACGAGCAGTACTTC
CASSYSWTPDRPYEQYF
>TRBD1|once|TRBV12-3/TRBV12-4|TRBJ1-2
TGTGCCAGCAGTCCACTCGGACAGGGGGCCGGCTACACCTTC
CASSPLGQGAGYTF
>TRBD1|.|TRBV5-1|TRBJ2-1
TGCGCCAGCAGCCGGTCAGGGGGCTTTGAGCAGTTCTTC
CASSRSGGFEQFF
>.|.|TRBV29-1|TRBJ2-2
TGCAGCGCCGCCCCCAGGATGGGGACTGGGGAGCTGTTTTTT
CSAAPRMGTGELFF
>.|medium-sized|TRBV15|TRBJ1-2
TGTGCCACCAGCATGCACTTACAGGGCGGAGGCTACACCTTC
CATSMHLQGGGYTF
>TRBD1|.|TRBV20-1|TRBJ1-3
TGCAGTGCCCTCGGACAGGCTTCTTCTGGAAACACCATATATTTT
CSALGQASSGNTIYF